These 5 T cell receptor beta chains share one sample of origin, sequenced in a study of OX40 agonist ivuxolimab in advanced cancers. Some clones are missing from TCRdb's copy, which holds only in-frame ones; the method was immunoSEQ multiplex PCR. The sample carries 35,000 to 50,000 clones, roughly 86% recorded once. Specimen: CD4+ or CD8+ T cells sorted from blood, collected in a trial of the OX40 agonist ivuxolimab. These receptors originate from an adult with an advanced solid tumor such as melanoma, head and neck, liver or kidney cancer.

This clone counts as medium-sized. The CDR3 coding sequence is TGTGCCAGTAGTAAGTCTGGGTTTTGGGAAGCTTTCTTT. It translates to CASSKSGFWEAFF. The chain joins TRBV19 to TRBJ1-1; no definite D call. Trimming cost V 4 bases and J 8 bases, with 14 bases left between them. Germline-derived CDR1 and CDR2 are LNHDA and SQIVND (reference sequence). The CDR3 is made up of 13 amino acids.

The chain joins TRBV6-4 to TRBJ2-2, with TRBD2 as a possible D gene (5 bases). V lost 8 bases to trimming and J lost 1 base, with 8 bases between them. This CDR3 region has 13 residues. Germline V gene lookup returns CDR1 MRHNA and CDR2 SNTAGT. The DNA of the CDR3 is TGTGCCAGCCGGGGAGTGAACACCGGGGAGCTGTTTTTT. It is translated as CASRGVNTGELFF.

J is TRBJ2-5 and V is TRBV6-5, with TRBD1 matching over 9 bases. The length of the CDR3 is 15 residues. The V and J ends lost 2 bases and 7 bases, in that order; junction bases with no gene match: 8. Germline V gene data show CDR1 as MNHEY and CDR2 as SVGAGI. Written as DNA, the CDR3 is TGTGCCAGCAGTTACAACAGGGGGCGCGCAGGGACCCAGTACTTC. Amino acid sequence: CASSYNRGRAGTQYF.

Comments on this clone: This may stem from a read error, because a much larger clone lies one nucleotide away. This rearrangement joins TRBV13 to TRBJ2-3; D uncertain. Germline V gene sequence: CDR1 PRHDT, CDR2 FYEKMQ (reference sequence). Trimming took off 3 bases at V and 3 bases at J, with 4 bases between the two ends. The CDR3 sequence is 12 residues long. CDR3 region: CASSFETDTQYF. The CDR3 nucleotides are TGTGCCAGCAGCTTCGAGACAGATACGCAGTATTTT.

This clone was seen a single time. The chain is built from TRBV2 and TRBJ1-4; possible D gene TRBD1, 6 bases. Germline CDR1 SNHLY, CDR2 FYNNEI. The CDR3 is 14 amino acids. Trimming took off 4 bases at V and 5 bases at J, with 11 bases between the two ends. The CDR3 DNA reads TGTGCCAGCAGTGGGGGACAATGGAATGAAAAACTGTTTTTT. This sequence encodes CASSGGQWNEKLFF.